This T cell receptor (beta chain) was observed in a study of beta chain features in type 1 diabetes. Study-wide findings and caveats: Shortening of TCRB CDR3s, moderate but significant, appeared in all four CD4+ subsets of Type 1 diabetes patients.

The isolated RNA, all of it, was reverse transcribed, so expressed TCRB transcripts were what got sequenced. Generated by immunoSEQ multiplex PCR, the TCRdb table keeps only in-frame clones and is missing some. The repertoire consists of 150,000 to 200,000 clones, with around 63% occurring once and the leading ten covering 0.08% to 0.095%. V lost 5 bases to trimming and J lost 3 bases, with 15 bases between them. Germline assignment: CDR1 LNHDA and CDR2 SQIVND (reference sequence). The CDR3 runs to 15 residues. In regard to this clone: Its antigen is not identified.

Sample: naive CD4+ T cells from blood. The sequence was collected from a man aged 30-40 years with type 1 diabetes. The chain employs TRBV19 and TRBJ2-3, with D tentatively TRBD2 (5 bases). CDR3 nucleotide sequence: TGTGCCAGTAGTCCCCGAGGACTCCTTACAGATACGCAGTATTTT. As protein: CASSPRGLLTDTQYF. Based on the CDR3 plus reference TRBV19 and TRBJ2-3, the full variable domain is DGGITQSPKYLFRKEGQNVTLSCEQNLNHDAMYWYRQDPGQGLRLIYYSQIVNDFQKGDIAEGYSVSREKKESFPLTVTSAQKNPTAFYLCASSPRGLLTDTQYFGPGTRLTVL.